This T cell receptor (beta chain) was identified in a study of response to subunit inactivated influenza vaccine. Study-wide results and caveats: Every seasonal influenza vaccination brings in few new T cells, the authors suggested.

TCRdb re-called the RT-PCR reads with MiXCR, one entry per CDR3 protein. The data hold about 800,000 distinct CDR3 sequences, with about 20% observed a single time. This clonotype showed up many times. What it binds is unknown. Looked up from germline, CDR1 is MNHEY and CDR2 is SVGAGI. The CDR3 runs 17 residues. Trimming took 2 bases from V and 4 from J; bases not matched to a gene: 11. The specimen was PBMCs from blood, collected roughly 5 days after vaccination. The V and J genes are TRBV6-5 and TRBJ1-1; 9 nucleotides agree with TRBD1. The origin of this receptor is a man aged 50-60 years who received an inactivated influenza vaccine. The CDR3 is CASSYQQQGAKSTEAFF. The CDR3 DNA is TGTGCCAGCAGTTACCAGCAACAGGGGGCTAAGAGCACTGAAGCTTTCTTT.